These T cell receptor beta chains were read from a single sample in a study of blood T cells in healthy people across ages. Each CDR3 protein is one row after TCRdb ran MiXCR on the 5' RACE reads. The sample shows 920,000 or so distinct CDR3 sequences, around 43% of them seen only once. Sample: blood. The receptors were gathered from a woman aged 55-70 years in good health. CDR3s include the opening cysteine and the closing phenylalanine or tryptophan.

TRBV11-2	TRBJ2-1	CASSQTWGEPGQFF
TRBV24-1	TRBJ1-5	CATSDEGPQHF
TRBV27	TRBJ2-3	CASSSLAGAFTDTQYF
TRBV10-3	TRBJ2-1	CAISETRDWGVKEQFF
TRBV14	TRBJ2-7	CASSQLLLGSSYEQYF
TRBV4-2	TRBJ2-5	CASSQGGEIETQYF
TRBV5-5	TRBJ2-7	CASSLQGHSSYEQYF
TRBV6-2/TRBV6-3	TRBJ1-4	CASSPPGGLREKLFF
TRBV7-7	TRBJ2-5	CASSRAAQRETQYF
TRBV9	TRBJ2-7	CASSVEGGGYEQYF
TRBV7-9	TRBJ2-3	CASSSTGGSTDTQYF
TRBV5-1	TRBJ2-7	CASRRTSGRTDEQYF
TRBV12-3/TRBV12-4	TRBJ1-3	CASSLGPSRSSGNTIYF
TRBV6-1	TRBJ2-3	CASSDLAGPSTDTQYF
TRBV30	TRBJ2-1	CAWSPSRTSGYNEQFF
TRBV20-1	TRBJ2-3	CSARGVGTNTDTQYF
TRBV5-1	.	CASSLARKTDRVFYEQYF
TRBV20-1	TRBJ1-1	CSARDVGGTEAFF
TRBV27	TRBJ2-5	CASSSPVAGGGETQYF
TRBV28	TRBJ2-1	CASSGYGDYKQFF
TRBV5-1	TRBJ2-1	CASSLGLVVDNEQFF
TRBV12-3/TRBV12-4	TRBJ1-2	CASSLGIWGLGYGYTF
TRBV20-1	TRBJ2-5	CSARAIPPQETQYF
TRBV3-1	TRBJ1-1	CASSQVGGGRTEAFF
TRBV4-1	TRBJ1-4	CASSQDRGRANEKLFF
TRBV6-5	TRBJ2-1	CANSYGNWANEQFF
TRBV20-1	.	CSARGLAGVIYEQYF
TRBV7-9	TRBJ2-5	CASSLPDRGIEETQYF
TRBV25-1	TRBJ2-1	CASSVTSGSANEQFF
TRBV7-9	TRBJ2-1	CASSFGSGSLSYNEQFF
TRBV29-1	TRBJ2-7	CSVERGQDEQYF
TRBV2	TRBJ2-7	CASSVVPDRHYEQYF
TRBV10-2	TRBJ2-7	CASSESTGRISSYEQYF
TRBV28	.	CASRPTTLWETQYF
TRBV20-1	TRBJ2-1	CSARGLAGFQQFF
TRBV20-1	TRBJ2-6	CSAREGSGANVLTF
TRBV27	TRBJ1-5	CASSPWGNPPQHF
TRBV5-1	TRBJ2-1	CASRGTGVYNEQFF
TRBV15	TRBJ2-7	CATSRPDRGTYEQYF
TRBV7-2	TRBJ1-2	CASSDPSRKLPNYGHTF
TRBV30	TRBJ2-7	CAWSTGNYEQYF
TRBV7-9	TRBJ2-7	CASSRGQSSSYEQYF
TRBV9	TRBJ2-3	CASSASSDTQYF
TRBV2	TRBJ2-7	CASSEAVTSGSTTYEQYF
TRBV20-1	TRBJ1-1	CSARGTSYTEAFF
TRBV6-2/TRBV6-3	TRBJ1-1	CASSTRQGSGTEAFF
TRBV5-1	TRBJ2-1	CASSYSSGNYNEQFF
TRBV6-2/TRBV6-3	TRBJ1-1	CASSIRQVQGAEAFF
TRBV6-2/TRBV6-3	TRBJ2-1	CASSYALAGGGEQFF
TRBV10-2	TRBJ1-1	CASGTPDGAFF
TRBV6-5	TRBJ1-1	CASSDTINTEAFF
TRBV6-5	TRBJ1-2	CASSSTQTGGNYGYTF
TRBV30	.	CAWGLLTGVTYEQYF
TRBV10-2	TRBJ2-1	CASTQTKTYNEQFF
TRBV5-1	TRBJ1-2	CASSQNSQTGIYGYTF
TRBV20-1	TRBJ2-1	CSLTGGTYNEQFF